What follows are 19 T cell receptor beta chains derived from one specimen sequenced in a study of a mutant IDH1 vaccine in newly diagnosed glioma. Profiled with immunoSEQ multiplex PCR; TCRdb holds only in-frame clones, not every one. The sample has approximately 51,000 clones, more than 70% seen once. Time point: week 5, during vaccination. One vaccine dose held 300 ug of mutant IDH1 20-mer peptide and came with topical imiquimod. Their antigens are not known. The specimen comprised PBMCs, sampled from a glioma patient whose treatment included an IDH1 peptide vaccine. The receptor source for this set is a woman aged 35 to 49 with glioma.

This rearrangement joins TRBV25-1 to TRBJ2-1; 7 nucleotides match TRBD1. Looked up from germline, CDR1 is MGHDK and CDR2 is SYGVNS. V lost 4 bases to trimming and J lost 5 bases; unmatched junction nucleotides: 5. This CDR3 contains 14 residues. The CDR3 nucleotides are TGTGCCAGCAGTGTTGACAGGGTAGACAATGAGCAGTTCTTC. Amino acid sequence: CASSVDRVDNEQFF.

This sequence joins TRBV7-2 and TRBJ1-2; no reliable D call. The ends were cut back, 5 bases at V and 3 bases at J, with 7 bases in the middle. Germline lookup yields CDR1 SGHTA and CDR2 FQGNSA. CDR3 length: 12 amino acids. CDR3 sequence (DNA): TGTGCCAGCAGCCCCACGGACTATGGCTACACCTTC. Translation: CASSPTDYGYTF.

V usage is TRBV5-4 and J usage is TRBJ1-2; maybe TRBD1 (5 bases). The ends were cut back, 4 bases at V and 8 bases at J, with 12 bases in the middle. The CDR3 spans 12 residues. Germline CDR1 and CDR2: SGHNT and YYREEE (reference sequence). DNA of the CDR3: TGTGCCAGCAGCCAGGGTTGGGGCGGCTACACCTTC. This codes for CASSQGWGGYTF.

The V gene is TRBV2, the J gene TRBJ1-6; D unclear. Germline V CDR1 and CDR2: SNHLY, FYNNEI. V was cut by 11 bases and J by 5 bases, with 10 bases left in between. This CDR3 spans 12 amino acids. The CDR3 loop reads CAGHWDNSPLHF. DNA of the CDR3: TGTGCCGGTCACTGGGATAATTCACCCCTCCACTTT.

The V and J genes are TRBV10-3 and TRBJ1-1; D uncertain. The CDR3 consists of 12 residues. The germline V gene encodes CDR1 ENHRY and CDR2 SYGVKD. V gave up 6 bases and J gave up 4 bases, with 9 bases separating them. The CDR3 DNA sequence: TGTGCCATCAGAGAAGTGGGCACTGAAGCTTTCTTT. Translation gives CAIREVGTEAFF.

CDR3 loop: CASSREGRNYGYTF. CDR3 coding DNA: TGTGCCAGCAGCCGAGAGGGGAGGAACTATGGCTACACCTTC. This sequence joins TRBV5-4 and TRBJ1-2; TRBD1 might be the D (5 bases). V was cut by 4 bases and J by 2 bases, with 12 bases left in between. The CDR3 has 14 amino acids. Per germline, CDR1 SGHNT and CDR2 YYREEE (reference sequence).

The chain joins TRBV4-1 to TRBJ2-5; TRBD2 matches at 10 bases. Germline CDR1 reads MGHRA; CDR2 reads YSYEKL. The length of the CDR3 is 19 residues. The junction had 12 bases not matched to a gene; V was cut back by 1 base and J by 1 base. The CDR3 coding sequence is TGCGCCAGCAGCCAAGGTCTTCAGGTAGCGGGGGGTCCCCAAGAGACCCAGTACTTC. Protein product: CASSQGLQVAGGPQETQYF.

The chain employs TRBV5-6 and TRBJ2-5; D unresolved. The CDR3 is 13 residues long. The V end lost 0 bases, the J end lost 1 base, and 4 bases lay between the germline ends. Germline V gives CDR1 SGHDT, CDR2 YYEEEE. The DNA of the CDR3 is TGTGCCAGCAGCTTGGTGGCCCAAGAGACCCAGTACTTC. Protein: CASSLVAQETQYF.

The chain carries TRBV19 and TRBJ2-3, with D unresolved. This CDR3 region has 11 residues. With 3 bases removed from V and 5 bases from J, the gap between germline ends came to 3 bases. Per the germline V gene, CDR1 is LNHDA and CDR2 is SQIVND (reference sequence). CDR3 sequence: CASSIRDTQYF. The DNA for the CDR3 is TGTGCCAGTAGTATCCGAGATACGCAGTATTTT.

The V gene is TRBV5-4, the J gene TRBJ1-1; TRBD1 aligns across 7 bases. CDR3 length: 14 residues. Germline loops: CDR1 SGHNT, CDR2 YYREEE (reference sequence). Unmatched junction bases numbered 8, after V lost 3 bases and J lost 6 bases. The CDR3 protein is CASSSSGTVPEAFF. The CDR3 coding sequence is TGTGCCAGCAGCTCTTCCGGGACAGTTCCTGAAGCTTTCTTT.

The genes are TRBV19 and TRBJ1-1; a weak D match, TRBD1 (6 bases). The CDR3 is made up of 15 amino acids. Per germline, CDR1 LNHDA and CDR2 SQIVND (reference sequence). Trimming pared 3 bases from V and 7 bases from J, leaving 18 bases between. CDR3 DNA sequence: TGTGCCAGTAGTATCCCGGCCCCACAGGGTTATGAAGCTTTCTTT. Translated: CASSIPAPQGYEAFF.

The chain joins TRBV19 to TRBJ2-7, with 8 bases fitting TRBD2. CDR1 and CDR2 (germline): LNHDA, SQIVND (reference sequence). The CDR3 loop spans 14 amino acids. The V segment lost 7 bases and the J segment 1 base; nucleotides outside the gene matches: 6. CDR3 sequence: CASKTGGHSYEQYF. In nucleotides, the CDR3 is TGTGCCAGTAAGACGGGGGGGCATTCCTACGAGCAGTACTTC.

The CDR3 nucleotides are TGTGCCAGCAGCTTAGCCCCGGGACTAGCGGGCCCAAAGGGTCAGACCCAGTACTTC. Protein product: CASSLAPGLAGPKGQTQYF. V and J are TRBV11-2 and TRBJ2-5; 12 bases map to TRBD2. The CDR3 extends over 19 amino acids. Germline V lookup: CDR1 SGHAT, CDR2 FQNNGV. Trimming took 1 base from V and 6 from J; bases not matched to a gene: 15.

This clone was seen a single time. The chain joins TRBV5-4 to TRBJ2-7; 11 bases align to TRBD2. The V segment lost 0 bases and the J segment 5 bases; nucleotides outside the gene matches: 7. CDR1 and CDR2 from the germline V gene are SGHNT and YYREEE (reference sequence). The CDR3 loop spans 16 amino acids. The CDR3 coding sequence is TGTGCCAGCAGCTTGGAGGGTAGCGGGGGGGCACACGAGCAGTACTTC. Its protein is CASSLEGSGGAHEQYF.

This clone was counted a single time. This chain links TRBV10-1 with TRBJ2-1; D call uncertain. Germline CDR1 WNHNN, CDR2 SYGVQD (reference sequence). Trimming removed 0 bases at V and 0 bases at J, with 9 bases between. The CDR3 extends over 16 amino acids. The CDR3 spells CASSESGKGSYNEQFF. CDR3 DNA sequence: TGCGCCAGCAGTGAGTCTGGAAAAGGCTCCTACAATGAGCAGTTCTTC.

The chain couples TRBV6-5 to TRBJ1-4; 11 bases match TRBD1. The CDR3 is 15 residues long. The germline gives CDR1 MNHEY, CDR2 SVGAGI. V was pared by 7 bases and J by 8 bases, with 9 bases of the junction left unmatched. The CDR3 DNA reads TGTGCCAGCACCGATTATTGGACAGGGGGCGAAAAACTGTTTTTT. As protein: CASTDYWTGGEKLFF.

This clone was recorded a few times. The chain combines TRBV10-3 with TRBJ1-1, with D perhaps TRBD1 (6 bases). Germline loops: CDR1 ENHRY, CDR2 SYGVKD. V gave up 6 bases and J gave up 1 base, with 12 bases separating them. The CDR3 is made up of 14 amino acids. The CDR3 DNA is TGTGCCATCAGGGGGACAAACACGAACACTGAAGCTTTCTTT. Translation: CAIRGTNTNTEAFF.

This clone appeared a few times. The rearrangement uses TRBV6-5 and TRBJ1-2; D uncertain. The CDR3 runs 13 residues. Germline V gives CDR1 MNHEY, CDR2 SVGAGI. The germline V and J ends were trimmed by 3 bases and 6 bases, with 11 bases remaining between them. In nucleotides, the CDR3 is TGTGCCAGCAGTTATTGGGCCTTCGATGGCTACACCTTC. The encoded protein is CASSYWAFDGYTF.

The V gene is TRBV30, the J gene TRBJ2-2; no clear D gene. With 1 base removed from V and 2 bases from J, the gap between germline ends came to 8 bases. Per germline, CDR1 GTSNPN and CDR2 SVGIG (reference sequence). The CDR3 length is 14 residues. The DNA for the CDR3 is TGTGCCTGGAGTGGGTTGACTAACACCGGGGAGCTGTTTTTT. This translates into CAWSGLTNTGELFF.